The next 9 T cell receptor beta chains were all read from a single sample in a study of T cell clonality in common variable immunodeficiency. Here immunoSEQ multiplex PCR was the method, and the copy in TCRdb shows in-frame clones only, minus some. The profile covers around 47,000 clones, none occurring a single time. The sequenced material came from peripheral blood mononuclear cells. All receptors derive from a person aged 18 to 75 in good health.

This clone was counted many times. The read ends 3 residues shy of where the CDR3 ends; the end is completed using the germline J gene. The gene calls are TRBV9 and TRBJ2-3, with TRBD2 matching 10 bases. With V trimmed by 4 bases and J by 1 base, 3 bases remained unmatched. CDR1 is SGDLS and CDR2 is YYNGEE in the germline V gene. CDR3 length: 15 residues. Incomplete CDR3 DNA: TGTGCCAGCAGCACCGGGACTAGCGGCACAGATACG. This codes for CASSTGTSGTDT. The whole CDR3 is CASSTGTSGTDTQYF.

As for this clone: Germline is not matched at one junction end, which may reflect a read error. The CDR3 end falls 3 residues outside the read, so it is completed with the germline J gene. This chain links TRBV7-7 with TRBJ1-2, with D uncertain. The germline CDR1 and CDR2 sequences are SSHAT and FNYEAQ (reference sequence). CDR3 length: 14 residues. The chain's CDR3 is CASSSKHRRHDYTF. The CDR3 DNA, read in part, is TGTGCTAGCAGCTCGAAACACAGACGACACGAC.

This clone appeared many times. At one of its ends the junction is not consistent with the germline gene, which may arise from a read error. Read coverage stops 3 residues before the CDR3 terminus; the germline J gene supplies the remainder. J is TRBJ2-2 and V is TRBV7-7, with TRBD2 matching 12 bases. The CDR3 length is 16 residues. Germline V lookup: CDR1 SSHAT, CDR2 FNYEAQ (reference sequence). CDR3 in amino acids: CASSPGLAGNTGELFF. CDR3 DNA, as far as it was read: TGTGCTAGCAGCCCCGGACTAGCGGGAAACACCGGGGAG.

This clone was seen repeatedly, ten times or more. The read terminates 3 residues ahead of where the CDR3 ends, so the germline J gene completes it. The chain joins TRBV19 to TRBJ1-5, with TRBD1 identical over 10 bases. CDR1 and CDR2 from the germline V gene are LNHDA and SQIVND (reference sequence). Trimming took 5 bases from V and 3 from J; bases not matched to a gene: 7. This CDR3 is built from 16 residues. The CDR3 sequence: CASSPGTGVNNQPQHF. The sequenced part of the CDR3 DNA is TGTGCCAGTAGTCCGGGGACAGGGGTTAACAATCAGCCC. The full variable domain, with the rest looked up from reference TRBV19 and TRBJ1-5, is DGGITQSPKYLFRKEGQNVTLSCEQNLNHDAMYWYRQDPGQGLRLIYYSQIVNDFQKGDIAEGYSVSREKKESFPLTVTSAQKNPTAFYLCASSPGTGVNNQPQHFGDGTRLSIL.

In its sample, this clone was seen many times. The read gets to within 3 residues of the CDR3 end, and the germline J gene fills in the rest. This chain uses TRBV19 with TRBJ2-7, with 8 bases fitting TRBD1. CDR1 is LNHDA, CDR2 SQIVND, per germline (reference sequence). The CDR3 is 14 amino acids. V was clipped by 3 bases and J by 4 bases; unmatched bases: 5. CDR3 DNA (partial): TGTGCCAGTAGTATGGCAGGGGGCAGGTACGAG. Protein product: CASSMAGGRYE. The whole CDR3 sequence is CASSMAGGRYEQYF.

About this clone itself: Coverage ceases 3 residues before the CDR3 finishes, and the germline J gene fills in the end. This sample also contains other DNA sequences that code for the same CDR3. The genes are TRBV7-2 and TRBJ2-3; D is perhaps TRBD2 (7 bases). V was shortened by 8 bases and J by 6 bases, with 21 bases between the two germline ends. Germline values: CDR1 SGHTA, CDR2 FQGNSA. CDR3 length: 15 residues. CDR3 region: CASRGGFEGEDTQYF. The part of the CDR3 DNA that was read is TGTGCCAGCCGGGGAGGGTTTGAGGGGGAGGATACG.

This clone has ten or more counts. From the germline J gene comes the end of the CDR3, since the read stops 3 residues before it. The J gene is TRBJ2-2, the V gene TRBV10-3, with a weak D call TRBD2 (6 bases). V lost 0 bases, J lost 4 bases, and 9 bases lay in between. Germline loops: CDR1 ENHRY, CDR2 SYGVKD. CDR3 length: 15 amino acids. CDR3 amino acids: CAISESGGVTGELFF. The DNA read from the CDR3 is TGTGCCATCAGTGAGTCTGGCGGGGTCACCGGGGAG.

Ten or more counts support this clone. The read terminates 3 residues ahead of where the CDR3 ends, so the germline J gene completes it. The chain uses TRBV7-3 and TRBJ1-3, with 7 bases matching TRBD1. V was pared by 3 bases and J by 4 bases, with 6 bases of the junction left unmatched. The CDR3 extends over 15 amino acids. CDR1 is SGHTA and CDR2 is FQGTGA in the germline V gene. Partial CDR3 DNA: TGTGCCAGCAGCTTGGGAGGGGGCCGGGGAAACACC. Its protein product is CASSLGGGRGNT. The CDR3 as a whole reads CASSLGGGRGNTIYF.

This clone occurred many times. Read coverage stops 3 residues before the CDR3 terminus; the germline J gene supplies the remainder. The rearrangement links TRBV30 to TRBJ1-1; 7 nucleotides align to TRBD1. CDR1 and CDR2 (germline): GTSNPN, SVGIG (reference sequence). V shed 3 bases, J shed 1 base, and the junction held 5 bases outside the gene matches. This CDR3 is 14 amino acids long. The CDR3 bases that were read are TGTGCCTGGAGATCCGACAGGGCGAACACTGAA. Its translation is CAWRSDRANTE. The complete CDR3 reads CAWRSDRANTEAFF.